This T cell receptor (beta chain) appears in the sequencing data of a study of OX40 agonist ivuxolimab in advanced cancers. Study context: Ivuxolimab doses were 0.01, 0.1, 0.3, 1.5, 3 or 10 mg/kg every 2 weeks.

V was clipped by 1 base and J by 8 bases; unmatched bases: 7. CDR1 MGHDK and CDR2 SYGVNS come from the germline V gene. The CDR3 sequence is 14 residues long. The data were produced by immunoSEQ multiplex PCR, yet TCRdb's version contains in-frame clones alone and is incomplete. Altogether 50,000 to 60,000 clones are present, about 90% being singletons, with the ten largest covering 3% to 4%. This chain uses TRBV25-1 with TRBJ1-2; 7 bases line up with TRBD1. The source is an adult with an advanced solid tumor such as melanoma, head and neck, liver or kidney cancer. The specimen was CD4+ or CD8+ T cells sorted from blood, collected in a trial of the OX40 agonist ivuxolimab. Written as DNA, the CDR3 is TGTGCCAGCAGTGAATGGGACAGCCATAACGGCTACACCTTC. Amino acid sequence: CASSEWDSHNGYTF.